This T cell receptor (beta chain) stems from a study of blood T cell repertoires in COVID-19. Clones were sequenced by immunoSEQ multiplex PCR, and TCRdb holds only the in-frame ones, with some missing. Among approximately 320,000 clones listed, approximately 90% were seen once. Sequencing used PBMCs or T cells enriched from blood (not recorded which). The source of this sequence is a woman in her late teens or twenties who had recovered from COVID-19.

The CDR3 reads CASSFKLAYTGELFF. CDR3 coding DNA: TGTGCCAGCAGTTTCAAACTAGCGTACACCGGGGAGCTGTTTTTT. V gene TRBV27 combines with J gene TRBJ2-2; 7 bases agree with TRBD2. From germline, CDR1 is MNHEY and CDR2 SMNVEV (reference sequence). V dropped 3 bases and J dropped 3; count of bases not matched to a gene: 4. This CDR3 contains 15 residues.